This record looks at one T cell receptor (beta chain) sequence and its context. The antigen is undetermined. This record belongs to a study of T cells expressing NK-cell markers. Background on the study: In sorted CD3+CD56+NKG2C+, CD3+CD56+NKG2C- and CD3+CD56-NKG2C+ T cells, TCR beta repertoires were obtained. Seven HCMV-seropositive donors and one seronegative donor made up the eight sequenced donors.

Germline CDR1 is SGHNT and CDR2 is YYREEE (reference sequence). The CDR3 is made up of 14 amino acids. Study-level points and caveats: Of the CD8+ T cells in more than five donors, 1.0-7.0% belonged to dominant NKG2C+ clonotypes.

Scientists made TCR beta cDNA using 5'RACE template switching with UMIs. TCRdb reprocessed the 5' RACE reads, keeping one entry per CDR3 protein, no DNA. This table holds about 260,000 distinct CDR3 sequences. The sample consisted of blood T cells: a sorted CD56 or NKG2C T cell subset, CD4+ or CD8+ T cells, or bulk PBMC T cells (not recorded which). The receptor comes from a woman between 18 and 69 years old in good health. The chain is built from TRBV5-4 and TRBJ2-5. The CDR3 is CASSLPGNQETQYF.